This T cell receptor (beta chain) comes out of a study of T cells in localized non-small cell lung cancer. V lost 3 bases and J lost 1, with 1 base in between. This CDR3 has 11 amino acids. Germline CDR1 and CDR2: SGHRS and YFSETQ. Profiled with immunoSEQ multiplex PCR; TCRdb holds only in-frame clones, not every one. Here the sample spans 50,000 to 75,000 clones, more than 85% being singletons. The TCR was taken from a man between 40 and 69 years old with stage I lung adenocarcinoma. The chain links TRBV5-1 to TRBJ1-1; D is ambiguous. This specimen consisted of peripheral blood, obtained before any cancer treatment. The CDR3 reads CASSSNTEAFF. In nucleotides, the CDR3 is TGCGCCAGCAGCTCGAACACTGAAGCTTTCTTT.